These 11 T cell receptor beta chains originate from one sample sequenced in a study of cytomegalovirus exposure and HLA in healthy donors. The PCR was carried out with 60 Vbeta primers and 13 Jbeta primers. Method: immunoSEQ multiplex PCR; TCRdb's copy keeps in-frame clones and lacks some. The repertoire holds 60,000 to 70,000 clones, over 60% seen once, with 20% to 25% in the top ten. Sequences were obtained from PBMCs. Receptors were obtained from a man aged 45 to 65 in good health and CMV-seropositive.

The chain is built from TRBV12-5 and TRBJ2-1, with 10 bases that match TRBD2. The CDR3 sequence is 14 residues long. V shed 3 bases and J 6 bases; nucleotides not matched to a gene: 2. Looked up from germline, CDR1 is LGHNT and CDR2 is FRNRAP. In nucleotides, the CDR3 is TGTGCTAGTGGTTTCGGACTAGCGGTCAATGAGCAGTTCTTC. Translated: CASGFGLAVNEQFF.

Only a few counts were recorded for this clone. CDR3 in DNA: TGTGCCAGCAGCTCCAACCCTATGAACACTGAAGCTTTCTTT. It codes for CASSSNPMNTEAFF. The chain uses TRBV13 and TRBJ1-1; D not resolved. The CDR3 covers 14 residues. Trimming cost V 4 bases and J 0 bases, with 9 bases left between them. Germline V gene data show CDR1 as PRHDT and CDR2 as FYEKMQ (reference sequence).

The genes are TRBV27 and TRBJ2-7, with TRBD2 identical over 9 bases. The germline V gene encodes CDR1 MNHEY and CDR2 SMNVEV (reference sequence). The junction had 9 bases not matched to a gene; V was cut back by 7 bases and J by 5 bases. The CDR3 runs 14 residues. CDR3: CASTLAGGPDEQYF. CDR3 coding DNA: TGTGCCAGCACTCTGGCGGGAGGGCCCGACGAGCAGTACTTC.

The chain has TRBV5-4 and TRBJ2-7; possibly TRBD2 for D (5 bases). V lost 4 bases and J lost 8, with 13 bases in between. Germline-derived CDR1 and CDR2 are SGHNT and YYREEE (reference sequence). There are 12 residues in the CDR3. CDR3: CASSARTGKQYF. CDR3 bases: TGTGCCAGCAGCGCAAGGACCGGGAAGCAGTACTTC.

The sample holds a few counts of this clone. The CDR3 region has the DNA TGTGCCAGCGACAGTAACTCTGGGGCCAACGTCCTGACTTTC. Amino acid sequence: CASDSNSGANVLTF. This chain links TRBV6-1 with TRBJ2-6; TRBD1 might be the D (5 bases). Germline V lookup: CDR1 MNHNS, CDR2 SASEGT. Trimming left V 8 bases short and J 0 bases short, with 8 bases between. The CDR3 contains 14 residues.

The chain recombines TRBV28 with TRBJ2-7; 8 bases fit TRBD1. In germline, CDR1 is MDHEN, CDR2 SYDVKM. This CDR3 has 16 amino acids. With V trimmed by 5 bases and J by 1 base, 10 bases remained unmatched. The CDR3 spells CASSTTRQGPSYEQYF. CDR3 nucleotides: TGTGCCAGCAGTACGACCCGACAGGGGCCATCCTACGAGCAGTACTTC.

This clone was picked up a small number of times. The chain links TRBV5-6 to TRBJ1-5, with D unresolved. The CDR3 is 14 amino acids. The V end was cut by 1 base, the J end by 6 bases, with 11 bases between. From germline, CDR1 is SGHDT and CDR2 YYEEEE. CDR3: CASSLRMSGQPQHF. CDR3 nucleotides: TGTGCCAGCAGCTTGCGTATGTCCGGTCAGCCCCAGCATTTT.

Worth noting for this clone: One end of the junction varies from germline; a read error may be responsible. The same CDR3 arises from other DNA sequences in this sample as well. V gene TRBV6-1 combines with J gene TRBJ2-4; D is perhaps TRBD1 (5 bases). Germline loops: CDR1 MNHNS, CDR2 SASEGT. This CDR3 comprises 14 residues. In nucleotides, the CDR3 is TGCGCCAGCAGTGAAGCGTGGGGCACCCACATTCAGTACTTC. Protein product: CASSEAWGTHIQYF.

On this clone: At one of its ends the junction is not consistent with the germline gene, which may arise from a read error. The J gene is TRBJ2-2, the V gene TRBV5-6, with D possibly TRBD2 on 6 matching bases. This CDR3 region has 17 residues. Germline CDR1 SGHDT, CDR2 YYEEEE. In DNA form, the CDR3 reads TGTGCCAGCAGCTCGGCGGGTGGTCAGAGGCTCACCGGGGGGCTGTTTTTT. This codes for CASSSAGGQRLTGGLFF.

The rearrangement joins TRBV4-1 to TRBJ1-4; 7 bases fit TRBD1. CDR3 length equals 16 residues. CDR1 and CDR2 from the germline V gene are MGHRA and YSYEKL. Trimming at V came to 2 bases and at J to 8 bases, leaving 11 bases not matched to a gene. In DNA, the CDR3 is TGCGCCAGCAGCCAACACAGGGGTTATTGGAAGGAAAAACTGTTTTTT. Encoded protein: CASSQHRGYWKEKLFF.

This clone was observed a few times. The chain carries TRBV9 and TRBJ1-2; D is undetermined. CDR3 size: 15 residues. Trimming removed 4 bases from V and 0 bases from J, with 13 bases in between. Germline V lookup: CDR1 SGDLS, CDR2 YYNGEE. Here the CDR3 DNA reads TGTGCCAGCAGCCTCACCAGAGCGACTAACTATGGCTACACCTTC. It codes for CASSLTRATNYGYTF.